This T cell receptor beta chain comes out of a study of blood T cell repertoires in COVID-19. Study-wide context: The United States, Italy and Spain provided the acute and convalescent COVID-19 samples. From T cells, B-cell-depleted T cells, or PBMCs came the material, which was cDNA or gDNA.

Original data processing: The authors estimated nucleated cell counts from reference gene primer amplification. The assay was immunoSEQ multiplex PCR, and TCRdb's table has in-frame clones only and misses some. V, J and clone size were drawn from that table, and D and trimming were deduced from the DNA. The sample shows some 240,000 clones, about nine tenths of them seen only once. Germline CDR1 is MNHNS and CDR2 is SASEGT. The CDR3 length is 16 residues. The trim removed 4 bases at V and 0 bases at J, leaving 7 bases unmatched. Material for sequencing was peripheral blood. The chain links TRBV6-1 to TRBJ2-3; TRBD1 agrees at 7 bases. This sequence was found in a man aged 60 to 75 who had recovered from COVID-19. The CDR3 DNA reads as TGTGCCAGCAGTGTGGGGGACAGAGTCAGCACAGATACGCAGTATTTT. This encodes CASSVGDRVSTDTQYF.